This TCR beta chain was sequenced during a study of neurological immune-mediated disorders. TCRdb ran MiXCR on the 5' RACE reads and lists one entry per CDR3 protein. Here the sample spans 50,000 to 55,000 distinct CDR3 sequences, 10% being singletons. Germline V CDR1 and CDR2: SGHTA, FQGNSA. The CDR3 sequence is 12 residues long. The ends were cut back, 5 bases at V and 3 bases at J, with 8 bases in the middle. By proportion, this clonotype is medium-sized (0.01 to 0.1%). Sequencing used PBMCs. The TCR comes from a man in his 70s with HTLV-1-associated myelopathy (HAM/TSP). V and J are TRBV7-2 and TRBJ2-7, with D hard to call. CDR3 nucleotides: TGTGCCAGCAGCCGTGACATCTACGAGCAGTACTTC. It translates to CASSRDIYEQYF.